Listed below are T cell receptor beta chains from one sample, sequenced in a study of metastatic and nonmetastatic thyroid tumors. Via MiXCR, TCRdb re-called the PCR reads. The sample yields about 37,000 clones, 13% seen once. Sequencing input: blood. All receptors derive from a female donor with papillary thyroid cancer or a benign thyroid nodule (not recorded which). Some clones in this sample may be carry-over from other donors' samples. The CDR3 runs from the conserved cysteine through the conserved F or W. Each record gives: CDR3 protein, CDR3 DNA, clone size, D gene, J gene, V gene. D genes are given only for firm matches. Size values are once, few and many counts, or a class for expanded clones, and some rows have none.

cdr3_aa: CASSLSPGLAGVSGANVLTF
cdr3_nt: TGTGCCAGCAGCTTAAGTCCCGGACTAGCGGGAGTTTCTGGGGCCAACGTCCTGACTTTC
clone_size: many
d_call: TRBD2
j_call: TRBJ2-6
v_call: TRBV9

cdr3_aa: CASSLAIDNEQFF
cdr3_nt: TGTGCCAGCAGCTTAGCAATAGACAATGAGCAGTTCTTC
clone_size: many
d_call: -
j_call: TRBJ2-1
v_call: TRBV11-2

cdr3_aa: CASSLRDRFSYEQYF
cdr3_nt: TGTGCCAGCAGCTTGCGCGACAGGTTCTCCTACGAGCAGTACTTC
clone_size: medium-sized
d_call: -
j_call: TRBJ2-7
v_call: TRBV28

cdr3_aa: CASSNLAQTDTQYF
cdr3_nt: TGTGCCAGTAGTAACCTAGCTCAAACAGATACGCAGTATTTT
clone_size: many
d_call: -
j_call: TRBJ2-3
v_call: TRBV19

cdr3_aa: CASSIQGLALAPYEQYF
cdr3_nt: TGTGCCAGCAGTATTCAGGGACTAGCGTTGGCCCCCTACGAGCAGTACTTC
clone_size: few
d_call: TRBD2
j_call: TRBJ2-7
v_call: TRBV6-6

cdr3_aa: CAWSFGQGNSPLHF
cdr3_nt: TGTGCCTGGAGCTTTGGACAGGGGAACTCACCCCTCCACTTT
clone_size: many
d_call: TRBD1
j_call: TRBJ1-6
v_call: TRBV30

cdr3_aa: CASSQHSGTGYGYTF
cdr3_nt: TGTGCCAGCAGCCAACACTCCGGGACAGGGTATGGCTACACCTTC
clone_size: medium-sized
d_call: TRBD1
j_call: TRBJ1-2
v_call: TRBV28

cdr3_aa: CASSLGRQGYDQYF
cdr3_nt: TGTGCCAGCAGTTTAGGCAGACAGGGCTACGATCAGTACTTC
clone_size: -
d_call: TRBD1
j_call: TRBJ2-7
v_call: TRBV7-9

cdr3_aa: CSVARGGGYTF
cdr3_nt: TGCAGCGTTGCCAGGGGGGGGGGCTACACCTTC
clone_size: many
d_call: TRBD1
j_call: TRBJ1-2
v_call: TRBV29-1

cdr3_aa: CASSWRGQGSGEQYF
cdr3_nt: TGTGCCAGCAGCTGGCGGGGACAGGGATCGGGAGAGCAGTACTTC
clone_size: few
d_call: TRBD1
j_call: TRBJ2-7
v_call: TRBV5-4

cdr3_aa: CASSNGGTEAFF
cdr3_nt: TGTGCCAGCTCCAACGGAGGTACTGAAGCTTTCTTT
clone_size: many
d_call: -
j_call: TRBJ1-1
v_call: TRBV6-1

cdr3_aa: CASRWGTYNEQFF
cdr3_nt: TGTGCCAGCAGGTGGGGTACCTACAATGAGCAGTTCTTC
clone_size: medium-sized
d_call: -
j_call: TRBJ2-1
v_call: TRBV28

cdr3_aa: CASSQPLGRPGYTF
cdr3_nt: TGCGCCAGCAGCCAACCGTTGGGAAGGCCTGGCTACACCTTC
clone_size: many
d_call: -
j_call: TRBJ1-2
v_call: TRBV4-1

cdr3_aa: CASSVPNSPLHF
cdr3_nt: TGTGCCAGCAGTGTGCCCAATTCACCCCTCCACTTT
clone_size: many
d_call: -
j_call: TRBJ1-6
v_call: TRBV6-4

cdr3_aa: CSAHPTGGVGEQYF
cdr3_nt: TGCAGTGCGCACCCGACAGGTGGGGTTGGGGAGCAGTACTTC
clone_size: many
d_call: -
j_call: TRBJ2-7
v_call: TRBV20-1

cdr3_aa: CASSTNRPRRNTIYF
cdr3_nt: TGTGCCAGCAGCACTAACAGGCCCCGGAGAAACACCATATATTTT
clone_size: many
d_call: -
j_call: TRBJ1-3
v_call: TRBV3-1

cdr3_aa: CASTHRGGNTEAFF
cdr3_nt: TGTGCCAGCACCCACAGGGGGGGAAACACTGAAGCTTTCTTT
clone_size: many
d_call: TRBD1
j_call: TRBJ1-1
v_call: TRBV6-1

cdr3_aa: CASSSPPGSGANVLTF
cdr3_nt: TGTGCCAGCAGTTCCCCTCCAGGGTCAGGGGCCAACGTCCTGACTTTC
clone_size: many
d_call: -
j_call: TRBJ2-6
v_call: TRBV28

cdr3_aa: CASSLVRDPNQPQHF
cdr3_nt: TGTGCCAGCAGCTTGGTCCGGGACCCCAATCAGCCCCAGCATTTT
clone_size: many
d_call: -
j_call: TRBJ1-5
v_call: TRBV5-6

cdr3_aa: CASSRRGAGGGETQYF
cdr3_nt: TGTGCCAGCAGTCGTCGGGGAGCGGGAGGGGGAGAGACCCAGTACTTC
clone_size: many
d_call: TRBD2
j_call: TRBJ2-5
v_call: TRBV28

cdr3_aa: CASSPVAGGSTGELFF
cdr3_nt: TGTGCCAGCTCACCAGTTGCGGGGGGAAGCACCGGGGAGCTGTTTTTT
clone_size: -
d_call: TRBD2
j_call: TRBJ2-2
v_call: TRBV18

cdr3_aa: CASSPYGQGGYSGANVLTF
cdr3_nt: TGTGCCAGCTCACCCTACGGACAGGGGGGATACTCTGGGGCCAACGTCCTGACTTTC
clone_size: many
d_call: TRBD1
j_call: TRBJ2-6
v_call: TRBV18

cdr3_aa: CASSPRQARGGETQYF
cdr3_nt: TGTGCCAGCAGCCCCCGACAGGCCAGGGGCGGCGAGACCCAGTACTTC
clone_size: many
d_call: -
j_call: TRBJ2-5
v_call: TRBV7-8

cdr3_aa: CASSLGSSYNEQFF
cdr3_nt: TGTGCCAGCAGCTTAGGGAGCTCCTACAATGAGCAGTTCTTC
clone_size: many
d_call: -
j_call: TRBJ2-1
v_call: TRBV7-8

cdr3_aa: CSNSSKYDPNTEAFF
cdr3_nt: TGTTCCAACAGTTCCAAATACGACCCGAACACTGAAGCTTTCTTT
clone_size: few
d_call: -
j_call: TRBJ1-1
v_call: TRBV27

cdr3_aa: CASSETGQGRWGYTF
cdr3_nt: TGTGCCAGCAGTGAAACAGGACAGGGGCGGTGGGGCTACACCTTC
clone_size: many
d_call: TRBD1
j_call: TRBJ1-2
v_call: TRBV25-1

cdr3_aa: CASKLRGAYEQYF
cdr3_nt: TGTGCCAGTAAGTTGCGGGGAGCCTACGAGCAGTACTTC
clone_size: medium-sized
d_call: -
j_call: TRBJ2-7
v_call: TRBV27

cdr3_aa: CASRFQGASGSPYEQYF
cdr3_nt: TGTGCCAGCCGTTTCCAGGGGGCTAGCGGGTCCCCCTACGAGCAGTACTTC
clone_size: few
d_call: -
j_call: TRBJ2-7
v_call: TRBV6-2/TRBV6-3

cdr3_aa: CASSLGVKATGYTF
cdr3_nt: TGTGCCAGTAGTTTAGGGGTTAAGGCTACTGGCTACACCTTC
clone_size: -
d_call: -
j_call: TRBJ1-2
v_call: TRBV19